One sample yielded the 7 T cell receptor beta chains listed below, sequenced in a study of OX40 agonist ivuxolimab in advanced cancers. This table comes from immunoSEQ multiplex PCR, and its TCRdb copy is limited to in-frame clones, with some not included. The table records 60,000 to 65,000 clones, about 91% of them present only once. Sample: CD4+ or CD8+ T cells sorted from blood, taken in a trial of the OX40 agonist ivuxolimab. The source of these receptors is an adult with an advanced solid tumor such as melanoma, head and neck, liver or kidney cancer.

J is TRBJ1-2 and V is TRBV5-8; maybe TRBD1 (6 bases). Trimming cost V 0 bases and J 8 bases, with 20 bases left between them. The CDR3 is 16 amino acids. Germline V lookup: CDR1 SGHTS, CDR2 YDEGEE. CDR3 loop: CASSLAGGQILRGYTF. The CDR3 nucleotides are TGTGCCAGCAGCTTGGCAGGTGGACAGATCCTGCGGGGCTACACCTTC. Filled out from reference TRBV5-8 and TRBJ1-2, the complete variable domain reads EAGVTQSPTHLIKTRGQQATLRCSPISGHTSVYWYQQALGLGLQFLLWYDEGEERNRGNFPPRFSGRQFPNYSSELNVNALELEDSALYLCASSLAGGQILRGYTFGSGTRLTVV.

The V call is TRBV18, the J call TRBJ2-3, with 10 bases that match TRBD2. Germline loops: CDR1 KGHSH, CDR2 LQKENI. The ends lost 2 bases at V and 6 bases at J; junction bases unmatched: 8. The CDR3 extends over 16 amino acids. DNA for the CDR3: TGTGCCAGCTCACCAAACGGGGCTAGCGGGAGCGATACGCAGTATTTT. Its protein is CASSPNGASGSDTQYF.

The V gene is TRBV29-1, the J gene TRBJ2-7, with TRBD1 identical over 10 bases. The junction had 5 bases not matched to a gene; V was cut back by 3 bases and J by 6 bases. Germline assignment: CDR1 SQVTM and CDR2 ANQGSEA. CDR3 length: 13 residues. The CDR3 coding sequence is TGCAGCGTTGATCCCGGGACAGGGGCCGAGCAGTACTTC. This encodes CSVDPGTGAEQYF.

The V gene is TRBV23-1, the J gene TRBJ2-7; tentative D call: TRBD1 (6 bases). TRBV23-1 is an open reading frame whose function is uncertain. The CDR3 totals 13 residues. V was pared by 7 bases and J by 9 bases, with 19 bases between. The CDR3 DNA is TGCGCCAGCACTGAAGGGACACCAACAGGGCAGTACTTC. Protein product: CASTEGTPTGQYF.

The genes are TRBV10-3 and TRBJ1-6; TRBD1 might be the D (5 bases). CDR1 is ENHRY and CDR2 is SYGVKD in the germline V gene. The V end lost 0 bases, the J end lost 6 bases, and 9 bases lay between the germline ends. This CDR3 spans 15 amino acids. The CDR3 protein is CAISESTASNSPLHF. DNA of the CDR3: TGTGCCATCAGTGAGTCGACAGCTTCTAATTCACCCCTCCACTTT.

The chain has TRBV6-6 and TRBJ1-2; TRBD1 aligns across 8 bases. After removal of 5 bases from V and 4 bases from J, the junction contained 3 bases not matched to a gene. CDR3 length equals 13 residues. Germline loops: CDR1 MNHNY, CDR2 SVGAGI (reference sequence). CDR3 sequence (DNA): TGTGCCAGCAGTGCGGACAGGGTCTATGGCTACACCTTC. Translation: CASSADRVYGYTF.

In DNA form, the CDR3 reads TGTGCCAGCAGTTTTAAGGGGGCGAGCACAGATACGCAGTATTTT. Translated: CASSFKGASTDTQYF. This chain links TRBV27 with TRBJ2-3; 7 bases are shared with TRBD1. In germline, CDR1 is MNHEY, CDR2 SMNVEV (reference sequence). V dropped 3 bases and J dropped 0; count of bases not matched to a gene: 3. This CDR3 comprises 15 residues.